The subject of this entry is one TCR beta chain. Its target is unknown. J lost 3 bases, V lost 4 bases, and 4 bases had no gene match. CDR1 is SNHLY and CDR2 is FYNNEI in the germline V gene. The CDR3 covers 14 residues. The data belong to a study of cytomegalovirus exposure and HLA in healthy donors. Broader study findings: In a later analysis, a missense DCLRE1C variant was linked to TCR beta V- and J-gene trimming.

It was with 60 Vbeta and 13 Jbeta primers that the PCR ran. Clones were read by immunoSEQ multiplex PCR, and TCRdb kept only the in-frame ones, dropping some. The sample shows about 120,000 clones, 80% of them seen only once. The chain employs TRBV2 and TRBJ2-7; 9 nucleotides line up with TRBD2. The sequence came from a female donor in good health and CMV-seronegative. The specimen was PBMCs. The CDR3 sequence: CASSVQRGVYEQYF. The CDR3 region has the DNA TGTGCCAGCAGTGTGCAGCGGGGGGTCTACGAGCAGTACTTC.